The rows below give T cell receptor beta chains drawn from one sample of a study of cytomegalovirus exposure and HLA in healthy donors. Assay used: immunoSEQ multiplex PCR; TCRdb lists only in-frame clones, some missing. Here the sample spans roughly 130,000 clones, around 59% being singletons. The sequencing sample was made of PBMCs. These receptors were taken from a male donor in good health and CMV-seronegative. Each CDR3 is given with its conserved first and last residue. D genes are given only for firm matches. Size is omitted from some rows. Given values are once, few, many or a class for expanded clones.

j_call cdr3_length clone_size d_call v_call cdr3_nt cdr3_aa
TRBJ2-1 13 - TRBD1 TRBV27 TGTGCCAGCAGTTTATCGACAGGGGGTGAGCAGTTCTTC CASSLSTGGEQFF
TRBJ1-2 12 - - TRBV29-1 TGCAGCGTTGATCACAGGGTAGACGGCTACCCCTTC CSVDHRVDGYPF
TRBJ2-1 14 - TRBD1 TRBV30 TGTGCCTGGAACTCCTTGACAGGGTTGAATGAGCAGTTCTTC CAWNSLTGLNEQFF
TRBJ1-2 13 - - TRBV25-1 TGTGCCAGCAGTGGCACAACGAACTATGGCTACACCTTC CASSGTTNYGYTF
TRBJ2-5 15 - TRBD2 TRBV4-3 TGCGCCAGCAGCTTAACGATAGCGGGGGAAGAGACCCAGTACTTC CASSLTIAGEETQYF
TRBJ2-1 18 - TRBD2 TRBV11-2 TGTGCCAGCAGCCTAGTTATCAATCTAGGCGGGGGGTACAATGAGCAGTTCTTC CASSLVINLGGGYNEQFF
TRBJ2-3 16 - TRBD2 TRBV4-2 TGTGCCAGCAGCCAAGACGAGCGGGGGGGCTTAAATACGCAGTATTTT CASSQDERGGLNTQYF
TRBJ1-6 16 - - TRBV27 TGTGCCAGCAGTTTATATGCAGGGAAAGGGAATTCACCCCTCCACTTT CASSLYAGKGNSPLHF
TRBJ1-2 11 - - TRBV29-1 TGCAGCGCTCGGGACACTGTGGGCTACACCTTC CSARDTVGYTF
TRBJ2-2 15 - - TRBV7-9 TGTGCCAGCAGCTTATCTCCTATCAACACCGGGGAGCTGTTTTTT CASSLSPINTGELFF
TRBJ2-7 14 - - TRBV6-6 TGTGCCAGCCGTAACCCGGGGTCTCTCTACGAGCAGTACTTC CASRNPGSLYEQYF
TRBJ1-1 14 - TRBD1 TRBV10-3 TGTGCCATCAGTGTACAGGGGGTGAACACTGAAGCTTTCTTT CAISVQGVNTEAFF
TRBJ1-6 15 few - TRBV5-8 TGTGCCAGCAGCTTGGCAGGGACCTATAATTCACCCCTCCACTTT CASSLAGTYNSPLHF
TRBJ1-5 16 - - TRBV6-1 TGTGCCAGCAGTGAAGCAGGGGGTTCCGGGGATCAGCCCCAGCATTTT CASSEAGGSGDQPQHF
TRBJ2-3 18 - TRBD2 TRBV18 TGTGCCAGCTCACCCCCTCTTGGTAGCGGGGACCACACAGATACGCAGTATTTT CASSPPLGSGDHTDTQYF
TRBJ2-2 15 once - TRBV5-1 TGCGCCAGCAGCTATGGACGGGAGAACACCGGGGAGCTGTTTTTT CASSYGRENTGELFF
TRBJ2-3 16 - TRBD2 TRBV25-1 TGTGCCAGCAGTGAATCCGCTAGCGGGGGGGCCATTACGCAGTATTTT CASSESASGGAITQYF
TRBJ1-6 15 - - TRBV6-5 TGTGCCAGCTCCCGGGGGGGAGCTAATAATTCACCCCTCCACTTT CASSRGGANNSPLHF
TRBJ2-6 15 few - TRBV7-8 TGTGCCAGCAGCTCCAGGATCTCTGGGGCCAACGTCCTGACTTTC CASSSRISGANVLTF
TRBJ2-3 15 - - TRBV18 TGTGCCAGCTCAACACTCCGGGACTCCACAGATACGCAGTATTTT CASSTLRDSTDTQYF
TRBJ1-5 14 few - TRBV6-6 TGTGCCAGCAGTGGGGGGGATAGCAATCAGCCCCAGCATTTT CASSGGDSNQPQHF
TRBJ2-3 16 - - TRBV6-5 TGTGCCAGCAGTTCTCTCCCAGTCCATAGCACAGATACGCAGTATTTT CASSSLPVHSTDTQYF
TRBJ2-3 15 - TRBD2 TRBV5-1 TGCGCCAGCAGCAGCAGCGGGGAAGGCACAGATACGCAGTATTTT CASSSSGEGTDTQYF
TRBJ1-6 15 - - TRBV27 TGTGCCAGCAGTTTAAGTGGGGACTTGGTTTCACCCCTCCACTTT CASSLSGDLVSPLHF
TRBJ1-1 14 few - TRBV19 TGTGCCAGTAGTATAGGCGGCTCTGTCACTGAAGCTTTCTTT CASSIGGSVTEAFF
TRBJ1-2 16 - TRBD1 TRBV11-2 TGTGCCAGCAGCTCCTCCACAACAGGGGGCAAGTATGGCTACACCTTC CASSSSTTGGKYGYTF
TRBJ1-1 13 once - TRBV2 TGTGCCAGCAGTTCAGAAGTGAACACTGAAGCTTTCTTT CASSSEVNTEAFF
TRBJ2-2 18 - - TRBV4-3 TGCGCCAGCAGCCACCCCCGGGAGAGGGGGGGCCCGACCGGGGAGCTGTTTTTT CASSHPRERGGPTGELFF
TRBJ2-6 21 - TRBD2 TRBV30 TGTGCCTGGAGTGTATGGGGACTAGCGGGGGGAACTGCCTCTGGGGCCAACGTCCTGACTTTC CAWSVWGLAGGTASGANVLTF
TRBJ2-1 12 - - TRBV5-5 TGTGCCAGCAGCTTGGGTATAAATGAGCAGTTCTTC CASSLGINEQFF
TRBJ1-2 13 - TRBD1 TRBV2 TGTGCCAGCAGTGAGGACAGGGCCTATGGCTACCCCTTC CASSEDRAYGYPF
TRBJ1-1 14 - - TRBV2 TGTGCCAGCAGTGAGGGTTATCAGGGAAGAGAGGCTTTCTTT CASSEGYQGREAFF
TRBJ2-3 17 - TRBD1 TRBV4-1 TGCGCCAGCAGCCAAGAGGATGGGCAGGGGGCGATAGATACGCAGTATTTT CASSQEDGQGAIDTQYF
TRBJ2-5 14 - - TRBV9 TGTGCCAGCAGCGTAGTACCCCGCGGAGAGACCCAGTACTTC CASSVVPRGETQYF
TRBJ1-6 12 - - TRBV19 TGTGCCACCCAGGAAGGGGGTTTGCCCCTCCACTTT CATQEGGLPLHF
TRBJ2-1 13 - - TRBV6-5 TGTGCCAGCAGTTACTCAGGACTGGGTGAGCAGTTCTTC CASSYSGLGEQFF
TRBJ1-2 13 - - TRBV2 TGTGCCAGCAGTGAAACAGGGAACTATGGCTACACCTTC CASSETGNYGYTF
TRBJ1-3 15 - TRBD1 TRBV5-1 TGCGCCAGCAGCTTGGAGGGACAGTCTGGAAACACCACATATTTT CASSLEGQSGNTTYF
TRBJ2-7 12 few - TRBV7-9 TGTGCCAGCCAGACTGGGGGCGTCGAGCAGTACTTC CASQTGGVEQYF
TRBJ2-7 13 - - TRBV10-3 TGTGCCATCAGGGGAGAAAGCTCCTACGAGCAGTACTTC CAIRGESSYEQYF
TRBJ1-2 14 - TRBD1 TRBV2 TGTGCCAGCAGTGTGGGGACAGACCTCTATGGCTACACCTTC CASSVGTDLYGYTF
TRBJ1-3 15 - TRBD1 TRBV7-6 TGTGCCAGCAGCCAGGACAGGGTAGTTGGAAACACCATATATTTT CASSQDRVVGNTIYF
TRBJ1-2 12 - TRBD1 TRBV6-6 TGTGCCAGCAGTTTCCCGACAGGGGACTACACCTTC CASSFPTGDYTF
TRBJ1-1 16 - - TRBV7-9 TGTGCCAGCAGCCTCCAGCCGGGAGGGGGTAACACTGAAGCTTTCTTT CASSLQPGGGNTEAFF
TRBJ1-1 14 - - TRBV19 TGTGCCAGTAGTATAACCGGGGTGAACACTGAAGCTTTCTTT CASSITGVNTEAFF
TRBJ2-1 12 - - TRBV19 TGTGCCAGTAGTATGATCAGGGTGCGTGGGTTCTTC CASSMIRVRGFF
TRBJ1-6 14 - - TRBV25-1 TGTGCCAGCAGTGAAAGAGGGTATAATTCACCCCTCCACTTT CASSERGYNSPLHF
TRBJ1-5 14 - - TRBV4-3 TGCGCCAGCAGCCTTCGGGGAGGGGATCAGCCCCAGCATTTT CASSLRGGDQPQHF
TRBJ2-1 15 - - TRBV6-5 TGTGCCACCACCAACGTTGGGGGAGCCGGGGGTGAGCAGTTCTTC CATTNVGGAGGEQFF
TRBJ2-4 16 - - TRBV5-4 TGTGCCAGCAGCTTGGATGGTCAGGGGGCCAAAAACATTCAGTACTTC CASSLDGQGAKNIQYF
TRBJ2-7 16 once TRBD2 TRBV10-3 TGTGCCATCAGTCCTAAGGGAGGGGAAGTCTCCTACGAGCAGTACTTC CAISPKGGEVSYEQYF
TRBJ2-2 18 - - TRBV6-1 TGTGCCAGCAGTGACCGGGGGGCCAGTCAATACCACACCGGGGAGCTGTTTTTT CASSDRGASQYHTGELFF
TRBJ2-3 15 - - TRBV5-4 TGTGCCAGCAGCTTGGCGGGGGACCCCACAGATACGCAGTATTTT CASSLAGDPTDTQYF
TRBJ2-7 16 few TRBD1 TRBV7-9 TGTGCCAGCAGCTTACTACCCGGACAGGGGCCATACGAGCAGTACTTC CASSLLPGQGPYEQYF
TRBJ1-2 15 - - TRBV6-5 TGTGCCAGCAGACTGTTTCGGGACACCAACTATGGCTACACCTTC CASRLFRDTNYGYTF
TRBJ1-5 12 - - TRBV7-2 TGTGCCAGCAGCTTACGGGGGCAGCCCCAGCATTTT CASSLRGQPQHF
TRBJ2-7 12 - - TRBV25-1 TGTGCCAGCAGTTTTGGTGGGACATTGCAGTACTTC CASSFGGTLQYF